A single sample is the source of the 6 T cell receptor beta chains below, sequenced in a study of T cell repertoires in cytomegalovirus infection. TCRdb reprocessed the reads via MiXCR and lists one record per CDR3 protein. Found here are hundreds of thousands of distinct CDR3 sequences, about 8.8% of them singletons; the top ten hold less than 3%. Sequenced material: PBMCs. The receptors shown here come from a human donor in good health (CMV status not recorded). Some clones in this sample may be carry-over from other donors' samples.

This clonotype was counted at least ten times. As DNA, the CDR3 is TGTGCCAGCAGCCAAGCCACTAGGAGCACAGATACGCAGTATTTT. Amino acid sequence: CASSQATRSTDTQYF. V is TRBV14 and J is TRBJ2-3, with TRBD2 as a possible D gene (5 bases). In germline, CDR1 is SGHDN, CDR2 FVKESK. CDR3 length: 15 residues. V was cut by 1 base and J by 0 bases, with 8 bases left in between.

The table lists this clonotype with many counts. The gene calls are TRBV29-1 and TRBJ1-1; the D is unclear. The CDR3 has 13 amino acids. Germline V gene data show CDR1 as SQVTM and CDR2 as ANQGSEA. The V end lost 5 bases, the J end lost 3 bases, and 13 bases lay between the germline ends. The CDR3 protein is CSVRKGGDTEAFF. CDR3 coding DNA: TGCAGCGTTCGTAAGGGAGGAGACACTGAAGCTTTCTTT.

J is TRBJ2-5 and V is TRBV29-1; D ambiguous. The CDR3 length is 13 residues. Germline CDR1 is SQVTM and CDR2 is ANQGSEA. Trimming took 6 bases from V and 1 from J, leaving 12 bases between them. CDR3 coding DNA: TGCAGCGTAGGAACAGTGATCCAAGAGACCCAGTACTTC. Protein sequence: CSVGTVIQETQYF. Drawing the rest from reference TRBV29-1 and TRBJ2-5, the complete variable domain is SAVISQKPSRDICQRGTSLTIQCQVDSQVTMMFWYRQQPGQSLTLIATANQGSEATYESGFVIDKFPISRPNLTFSTLTVSNMSPEDSSIYLCSVGTVIQETQYFGPGTRLLVL.

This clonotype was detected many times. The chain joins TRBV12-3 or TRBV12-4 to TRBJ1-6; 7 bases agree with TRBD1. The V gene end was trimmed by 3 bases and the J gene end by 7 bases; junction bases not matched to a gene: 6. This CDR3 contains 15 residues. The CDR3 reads CASSLGTVFNSPLHF. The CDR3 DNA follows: TGTGCCAGCAGTTTGGGGACAGTTTTCAATTCACCCCTCCACTTT.

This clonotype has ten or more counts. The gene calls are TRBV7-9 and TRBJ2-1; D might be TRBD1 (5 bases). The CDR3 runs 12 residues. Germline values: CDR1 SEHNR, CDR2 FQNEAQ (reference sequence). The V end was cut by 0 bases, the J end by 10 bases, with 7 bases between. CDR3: CASSLAPGEQFF. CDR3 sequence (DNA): TGTGCCAGCAGCTTAGCCCCAGGGGAGCAGTTCTTC.

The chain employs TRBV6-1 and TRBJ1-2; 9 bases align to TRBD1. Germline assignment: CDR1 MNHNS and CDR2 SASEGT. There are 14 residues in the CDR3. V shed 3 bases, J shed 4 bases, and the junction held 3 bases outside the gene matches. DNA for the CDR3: TGTGCCAGCAGTGAGACAGGGGGGGCCTATGGCTACACCTTC. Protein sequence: CASSETGGAYGYTF.